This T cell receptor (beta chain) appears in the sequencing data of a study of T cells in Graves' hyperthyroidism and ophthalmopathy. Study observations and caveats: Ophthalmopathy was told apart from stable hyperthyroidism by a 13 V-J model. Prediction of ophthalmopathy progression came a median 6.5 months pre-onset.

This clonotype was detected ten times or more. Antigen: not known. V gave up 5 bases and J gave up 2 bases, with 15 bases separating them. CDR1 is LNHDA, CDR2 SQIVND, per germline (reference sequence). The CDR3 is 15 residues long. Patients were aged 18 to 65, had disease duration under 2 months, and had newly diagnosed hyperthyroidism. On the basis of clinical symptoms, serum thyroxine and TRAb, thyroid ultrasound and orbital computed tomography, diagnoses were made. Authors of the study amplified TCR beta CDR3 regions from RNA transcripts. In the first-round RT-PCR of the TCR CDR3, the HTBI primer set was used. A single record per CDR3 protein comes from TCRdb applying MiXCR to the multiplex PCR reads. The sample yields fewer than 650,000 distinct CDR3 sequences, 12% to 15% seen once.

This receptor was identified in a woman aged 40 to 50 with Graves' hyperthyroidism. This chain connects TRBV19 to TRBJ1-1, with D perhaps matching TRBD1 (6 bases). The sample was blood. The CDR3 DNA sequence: TGTGCCAGTAGTGAGGCCGGGGGCAAAAACACTGAAGCTTTCTTT. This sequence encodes CASSEAGGKNTEAFF.